Below are 26 T cell receptor beta chains sequenced from a single sample in a study of response to subunit inactivated influenza vaccine. Using its own MiXCR run on the RT-PCR reads, TCRdb lists one record per CDR3 protein. The sample gives around 530,000 distinct CDR3 sequences, 16% of which show up once; 3% is in the top ten. The sample was CD4+ T cells sorted from PBMCs, taken around 25 months after vaccination. All receptors come from a man between 50 and 69 years old who received an inactivated influenza vaccine.

Sample share makes this clonotype medium-sized. The genes are TRBV4-2 and TRBJ2-3; TRBD2 matches at 10 bases. Germline assignment: CDR1 LGHNA and CDR2 YNFKEQ. CDR3 length equals 16 residues. With 4 bases clipped from V and 6 bases from J, the junction kept 10 bases outside the gene matches. The CDR3 nucleotides read TGTGCCAGCAGCCTCGATCGGACTAGCGGAGGGGATACGCAGTATTTT. Translation: CASSLDRTSGGDTQYF.

The chain carries TRBV5-6 and TRBJ2-5, with unresolved D. Germline CDR1 is SGHDT and CDR2 is YYEEEE. V lost 1 base to trimming and J lost 10 bases, with 8 bases between them. This CDR3 region has 11 residues. In nucleotides, the CDR3 is TGTGCCAGCAGCTTGACTGGGAACCAGTACTTC. It encodes CASSLTGNQYF.

A few counts support this clonotype. The rearrangement uses TRBV27 and TRBJ2-3; no definite D call. Trimming removed 1 base from V and 4 bases from J, with 9 bases in between. CDR1 is MNHEY, CDR2 SMNVEV, per germline (reference sequence). This CDR3 is built from 14 residues. The DNA for the CDR3 is TGTGCCAGCAGTTTATGGGCTACCCCAGATACGCAGTATTTT. Amino acids: CASSLWATPDTQYF.

The J gene is TRBJ2-2, the V gene TRBV20-1; 8 bases are shared with TRBD1. This CDR3 region has 14 residues. J was trimmed by 6 bases and V by 0 bases; bases with no gene match: 3. Per germline, CDR1 DFQATT and CDR2 SNEGSKA (reference sequence). For the CDR3, the DNA is TGCAGTGCTAGAGATCAGGGGGCGGCCGGGGAGCTGTTTTTT. It yields the protein CSARDQGAAGELFF.

Only a few counts were recorded for this clonotype. This chain links TRBV3-1 with TRBJ2-7, with TRBD1 matching 7 bases. The CDR3 has 15 residues. Germline lookup yields CDR1 LGHDT and CDR2 YNNKEL (reference sequence). J gave up 5 bases and V 6 bases, and 13 bases lay outside the gene matches. CDR3 sequence (DNA): TGTGCCAGCAGTCGCACCTACAGGGGCTCGAACGAGCAGTACTTC. It is translated as CASSRTYRGSNEQYF.

This clonotype was counted many times. The CDR3 loop is CSVGQGGDTQYF. Written as DNA, the CDR3 is TGCAGCGTTGGGCAGGGGGGAGATACGCAGTATTTT. The rearrangement uses TRBV29-1 and TRBJ2-3; perhaps TRBD1 as D (7 bases). V was clipped by 4 bases and J by 5 bases, with 10 bases between them. The CDR3 has 12 amino acids. The germline V gene encodes CDR1 SQVTM and CDR2 ANQGSEA.

The chain couples TRBV4-2 to TRBJ1-6; 9 bases map to TRBD1. Per germline, CDR1 LGHNA and CDR2 YNFKEQ. With 3 bases clipped from V and 6 bases from J, the junction kept 3 bases outside the gene matches. This CDR3 has 15 amino acids. This chain's CDR3 is CASSQPGQGNSPLHF. The CDR3 region has the DNA TGTGCCAGCAGCCAGCCGGGACAGGGTAATTCACCCCTCCACTTT.

This chain joins TRBV7-9 and TRBJ2-6, with no clear D. The length of the CDR3 is 15 residues. CDR1 and CDR2 from the germline V gene are SEHNR and FQNEAQ (reference sequence). Trimming took 1 base from V and 3 from J, leaving 7 bases between them. The CDR3 sequence: CASSLVVIGANVLTF. CDR3 sequence (DNA): TGTGCCAGCAGCTTAGTTGTAATTGGGGCCAACGTCCTGACTTTC.

The chain carries TRBV10-3 and TRBJ2-2, with 7 bases fitting TRBD2. CDR1 and CDR2 (germline): ENHRY, SYGVKD. The CDR3 runs to 15 residues. J lost 0 bases, V lost 8 bases, and 6 bases had no gene match. The CDR3 DNA follows: TGTGCCATCCGGGGGGACCGAGCGAACACCGGGGAGCTGTTTTTT. Amino acids: CAIRGDRANTGELFF.

In this sample, this clonotype turned up a few times. The chain recombines TRBV7-2 with TRBJ2-3, with unresolved D. CDR1 is SGHTA, CDR2 FQGNSA, per germline. This CDR3 has 12 residues. Trimming took off 4 bases at V and 4 bases at J, with 6 bases between the two ends. The CDR3 sequence: CASSWRADTQYF. CDR3 nucleotides: TGTGCCAGCAGCTGGAGAGCAGATACGCAGTATTTT.

To note about this clonotype: This could be a read error, since a much larger clone is one nucleotide away. This chain connects TRBV29-1 to TRBJ2-2, with TRBD2 matching over 10 bases. CDR1 SQVTM and CDR2 ANQGSEA come from the germline V gene. The CDR3 is 14 amino acids. CDR3 amino acids: CSVRTSGNTRELFF. For the CDR3, the DNA is TGCAGCGTTAGGACTAGCGGAAACACCAGGGAGCTGTTTTTT.

This chain links TRBV5-1 with TRBJ2-2, with 9 bases aligning to TRBD2. The CDR3 totals 16 residues. Germline assignment: CDR1 SGHRS and CDR2 YFSETQ. J lost 3 bases, V lost 0 bases, and 3 bases had no gene match. The CDR3 DNA is TGCGCCAGCAGCTTGGTAGCGGGAGTAGACACCGGGGAGCTGTTTTTT. The encoded protein is CASSLVAGVDTGELFF.

The J gene is TRBJ2-1, the V gene TRBV9; D is uncertain. In germline, CDR1 is SGDLS, CDR2 YYNGEE. This CDR3 is 12 amino acids long. V lost 3 bases and J 10 bases, leaving 11 bases between the germline ends. The CDR3 region is CASSASPGEQFF. In DNA, the CDR3 is TGTGCCAGCAGCGCCAGTCCGGGCGAGCAGTTCTTC.

The chain is built from TRBV5-1 and TRBJ2-1, with a tentative D call TRBD1 (6 bases). V was pared by 3 bases and J by 4 bases, with 11 bases between. Per the germline V gene, CDR1 is SGHRS and CDR2 is YFSETQ. The CDR3 is 14 residues long. The CDR3 DNA is TGCGCCAGCAGCTCAGGACAGTTATACAATGAGCAGTTCTTC. It translates to CASSSGQLYNEQFF.

CDR3 nucleotide sequence: TGTGCCAGCACCCCCAAGTTGGGACTAGCGAACACAGATACGCAGTATTTT. It is translated as CASTPKLGLANTDTQYF. V is TRBV9 and J is TRBJ2-3; 10 bases line up with TRBD2. In germline, CDR1 is SGDLS, CDR2 YYNGEE. V shed 6 bases, J shed 2 bases, and the junction held 12 bases outside the gene matches. This CDR3 contains 17 residues.

V is TRBV6-1 and J is TRBJ1-4, with 9 positions matching TRBD1. V lost 6 bases and J lost 6; bases outside the gene matches: 5. The CDR3 totals 14 residues. CDR1 is MNHNS, CDR2 SASEGT, per germline. This CDR3 is CASRTTGGDEKLFF. The CDR3 DNA reads TGTGCCAGCAGAACGACAGGGGGAGATGAAAAACTGTTTTTT.

This clonotype came up a few times. The chain uses TRBV6-1 and TRBJ1-4; D may be TRBD1 (6 bases). The CDR3 extends over 14 amino acids. The ends were cut back, 5 bases at V and 8 bases at J, with 15 bases in the middle. Germline loops: CDR1 MNHNS, CDR2 SASEGT. The CDR3 bases are TGTGCCAGCAGTCGGGGGGCCGGAAGGGAAAAACTGTTTTTT. This codes for CASSRGAGREKLFF.

With regard to this clonotype: One end of the junction does not line up with germline, which may come from a read error. This chain joins TRBV12-3 or TRBV12-4 and TRBJ2-2; tentative D call: TRBD1 (5 bases). The CDR3 has 15 amino acids. CDR3 DNA sequence: TGTGCCAGGAGTTCCCCCCCTGACAGAACCGGGGAGCTGTTTTTT. Its translation: CARSSPPDRTGELFF.

A few counts support this clonotype. This chain connects TRBV5-1 to TRBJ1-1, with D perhaps matching TRBD1 (6 bases). Per germline, CDR1 SGHRS and CDR2 YFSETQ. V lost 3 bases and J lost 4, with 16 bases in between. The CDR3 has 15 amino acids. For the CDR3, the DNA is TGCGCCAGCAGCTCGACACCAGGGGTAGTCACTGAAGCTTTCTTT. It encodes CASSSTPGVVTEAFF.

This clonotype appeared a few times. The rearrangement links TRBV10-3 to TRBJ2-7; D perhaps matches TRBD2 (7 bases). CDR3 length equals 15 residues. The germline V and J ends were trimmed by 3 bases and 2 bases, with 14 bases remaining between them. Per the germline V gene, CDR1 is ENHRY and CDR2 is SYGVKD. This CDR3 is CAISDTGGLAYEQYF. CDR3 in DNA: TGTGCCATCAGTGATACGGGGGGCCTAGCCTACGAGCAGTACTTC.

This clonotype is labeled as medium-sized. V gene TRBV12-3 or TRBV12-4 combines with J gene TRBJ1-3; D remains ambiguous. The CDR3 consists of 12 residues. With 5 bases removed from V and 8 bases from J, the gap between germline ends came to 10 bases. The CDR3 is CASSPGLDTIYF. The CDR3 DNA is TGTGCCAGCAGTCCGGGTTTGGACACCATATATTTT.

This clonotype was seen a few times. The chain is built from TRBV10-3 and TRBJ2-3; D is possibly TRBD2 (6 bases). The CDR3 is 14 residues long. V dropped 6 bases and J dropped 2 bases, with 12 bases sitting between them. The germline V gene has CDR1 ENHRY and CDR2 SYGVKD. For the CDR3, the DNA is TGTGCCATCAGCGCTAGCGAATACACAGATACGCAGTATTTT. This sequence encodes CAISASEYTDTQYF.

This clonotype was observed a few times. The rearrangement uses TRBV20-1 and TRBJ1-5; D is possibly TRBD1 (6 bases). Between the trimmed V and J ends, which lost 5 bases and 7 bases, there was a span of 27 bases. The CDR3 spans 17 residues. The V gene's germline CDR1 is DFQATT and CDR2 SNEGSKA (reference sequence). The CDR3 DNA reads as TGCAGTGCTTCACTCCCTGGGGGGCCAGTATCTCCCCAGCCCCAGCATTTT. Protein: CSASLPGGPVSPQPQHF.

The rearrangement uses TRBV6-1 and TRBJ1-3, with D perhaps matching TRBD1 (6 bases). The CDR3 extends over 13 amino acids. Germline V gene data show CDR1 as MNHNS and CDR2 as SASEGT. Trimming took off 9 bases at V and 3 bases at J, with 12 bases between the two ends. This CDR3 reads CASRRDNGNTIYF. DNA of the CDR3: TGTGCCAGTCGCCGGGACAATGGAAACACCATATATTTT.

This clonotype occurred a few times. The chain combines TRBV29-1 with TRBJ2-3; TRBD2 agrees at 8 bases. V shed 0 bases, J shed 6 bases, and the junction held 5 bases outside the gene matches. CDR1 and CDR2 from the germline V gene are SQVTM and ANQGSEA. This CDR3 is 14 amino acids long. The CDR3 DNA reads TGCAGCGTTGAAGATCCGCCGGGGGGGGATACGCAGTATTTT. This sequence encodes CSVEDPPGGDTQYF.

The rearrangement joins TRBV6-1 to TRBJ2-7; no clear D gene. The germline gives CDR1 MNHNS, CDR2 SASEGT. CDR3 length: 13 residues. V was trimmed by 2 bases and J by 0 bases, leaving 5 bases between them. The CDR3 is CASSEQPSYEQYF. Written as DNA, the CDR3 is TGTGCCAGCAGTGAACAGCCCTCCTACGAGCAGTACTTC.